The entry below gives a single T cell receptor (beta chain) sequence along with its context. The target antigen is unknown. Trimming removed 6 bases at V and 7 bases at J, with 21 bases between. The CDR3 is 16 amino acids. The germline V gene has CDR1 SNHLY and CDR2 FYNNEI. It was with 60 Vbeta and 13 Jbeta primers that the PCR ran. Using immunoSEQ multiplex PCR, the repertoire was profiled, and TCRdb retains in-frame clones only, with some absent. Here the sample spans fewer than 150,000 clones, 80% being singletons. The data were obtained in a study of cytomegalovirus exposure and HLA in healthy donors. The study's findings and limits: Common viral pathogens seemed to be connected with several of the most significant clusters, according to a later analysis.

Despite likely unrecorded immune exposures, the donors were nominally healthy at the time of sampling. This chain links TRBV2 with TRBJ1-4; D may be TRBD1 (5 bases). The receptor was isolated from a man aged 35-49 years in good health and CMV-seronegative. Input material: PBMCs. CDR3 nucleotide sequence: TGTGCCAGCAGCTCCCGTCGACTGCGGGGGAGTGAAAAACTGTTTTTT. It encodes CASSSRRLRGSEKLFF.